This T cell receptor (beta chain) stems from a study of shared clonotypes between healthy human individuals. Terminally differentiated effector memory CD45RA+ cells were left out of the naive CD8 fraction, which was CD45RO-negative and positively selected for CCR7. Study-level points and caveats: Tissues were not sampled, only blood, and their repertoires likely differ.

CDR1 and CDR2 (germline): SGHRS, YFSETQ. The CDR3 is made up of 14 amino acids. The V gene end was trimmed by 4 bases and the J gene end by 7 bases; junction bases not matched to a gene: 8. Assay execution proceeded at the deep level. Genomic DNA belonging to each subset was distributed in equal measure over several immunoSEQ plates. Here immunoSEQ multiplex PCR was the method, and the copy in TCRdb shows in-frame clones only, minus some. This table holds about 750,000 clones, almost 95% found once. A note on this clone: Antigen specificity is unknown.

Sequencing used naive CD8+ T cells sorted from blood. The source of this sequence is a man aged 25-40 years in good health. This chain connects TRBV5-1 to TRBJ2-7; 10 positions agree with TRBD1. The CDR3 spells CASSAGTGAWEQYF. CDR3 coding DNA: TGCGCCAGCAGCGCCGGGACAGGGGCCTGGGAGCAGTACTTC.